The rows below give T cell receptor beta chains drawn from one sample of a study of identical twins. MiXCR, run by TCRdb on the 5' RACE reads, gives a single entry per CDR3 protein. The repertoire consists of around 240,000 distinct CDR3 sequences, with about 11% occurring once and the leading ten covering over 8%. Sequences were obtained from memory T cells sorted from blood. These receptors originate from a man aged 45-65 years in good health. CDR3s include the opening cysteine and the closing phenylalanine or tryptophan. A D gene is named only where the DNA matches it firmly. Clone sizes are given selectively: once, few, many, or a class where the clone is expanded.

j_call clone_size d_call v_call cdr3_nt cdr3_aa
TRBJ2-7 NA NA TRBV9 TGTGCCAGCAGCGTATTAAGGAGGGACTCATTCTACGAGCAGTACTTC CASSVLRRDSFYEQYF
TRBJ1-3 NA NA TRBV12-3/TRBV12-4 TGTGCCAGCAGTTTAGGCAGGGCTGGAAACACCATATATTTT CASSLGRAGNTIYF
TRBJ2-3 many NA TRBV6-1 TGTGCCAGCAGTGAACAGGGATTAGGCACAGATACGCAGTATTTT CASSEQGLGTDTQYF
TRBJ2-5 many TRBD1 TRBV28 TGTGCCAGCACCCCGACAGGGGGGCGGGAGACCCAGTACTTC CASTPTGGRETQYF
TRBJ1-2 few NA TRBV5-6 TGTGCCAGCAGCTCCCATTCAGGGCACTATGGCTACACCTTC CASSSHSGHYGYTF
TRBJ2-1 NA TRBD2 TRBV9 TGTGCCAGCAGCGTAGGTCCGGGAGGGCCAAATGAGCAGTTCTTC CASSVGPGGPNEQFF
TRBJ2-3 NA TRBD1 TRBV20-1 TGCAGTGCTGTCCGGGACAGGGGAACAGATACGCAGTATTTT CSAVRDRGTDTQYF
TRBJ1-3 many NA TRBV12-3/TRBV12-4 TGTGCCAGCAGTTTAGGCGCACTAGCTCTCTCTGGAAACACCATATATTTT CASSLGALALSGNTIYF
TRBJ2-1 NA TRBD2 TRBV12-5 TGTGCTAGTGGTTTGGTTCCACTAGCGGGAGCTTTCAATGAGCAGTTCTTC CASGLVPLAGAFNEQFF
TRBJ1-2 few TRBD1 TRBV12-3/TRBV12-4 TGTGCCAGCAGTCTAACCGGGACAGGGGTAGGCTACACCTTC CASSLTGTGVGYTF
TRBJ1-1 many NA TRBV10-3 TGTGCCATCAGTGGGAGAGGGTTAGACACTGAAGCTTTCTTT CAISGRGLDTEAFF
TRBJ1-5 many TRBD1 TRBV12-3/TRBV12-4 TGTGCCAGCAGTTTTTCACAGGGGAATCAGCCCCAGCATTTT CASSFSQGNQPQHF
TRBJ1-1 few NA TRBV2 TGTGCCAGCAGCCAGGGATCTACTGAAGCTTTCTTT CASSQGSTEAFF
TRBJ2-1 many TRBD2 TRBV20-1 TGCAGTGCTCTAGGGACTAGCGTCGACAATGAGCAGTTCTTC CSALGTSVDNEQFF
TRBJ1-6 many NA TRBV7-9 TGTGCCAGCAGCCGAGGCAGGTCACCCCTCCACTTT CASSRGRSPLHF
TRBJ2-3 few NA TRBV4-3 TGCGCCAGCAGCCGCCAGGGTTCAGATACGCAGTATTTT CASSRQGSDTQYF
TRBJ1-3 few TRBD1 TRBV3-1 TGTGCCAGCAGCCAAGGACAGGGATTTGGCGGAAACACCATATATTTT CASSQGQGFGGNTIYF